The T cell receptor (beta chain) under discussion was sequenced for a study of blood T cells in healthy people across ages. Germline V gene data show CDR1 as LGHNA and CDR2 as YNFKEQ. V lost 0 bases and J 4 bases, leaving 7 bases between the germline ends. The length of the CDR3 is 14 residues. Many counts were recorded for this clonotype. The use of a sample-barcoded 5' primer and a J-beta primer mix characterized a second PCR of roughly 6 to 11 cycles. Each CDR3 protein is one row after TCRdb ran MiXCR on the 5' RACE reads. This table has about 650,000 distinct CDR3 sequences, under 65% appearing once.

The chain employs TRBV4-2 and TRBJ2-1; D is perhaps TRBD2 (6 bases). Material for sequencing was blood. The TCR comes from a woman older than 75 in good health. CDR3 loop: CASSQDGTYNEQFF. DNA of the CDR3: TGTGCCAGCAGCCAAGACGGGACTTACAATGAGCAGTTCTTC.